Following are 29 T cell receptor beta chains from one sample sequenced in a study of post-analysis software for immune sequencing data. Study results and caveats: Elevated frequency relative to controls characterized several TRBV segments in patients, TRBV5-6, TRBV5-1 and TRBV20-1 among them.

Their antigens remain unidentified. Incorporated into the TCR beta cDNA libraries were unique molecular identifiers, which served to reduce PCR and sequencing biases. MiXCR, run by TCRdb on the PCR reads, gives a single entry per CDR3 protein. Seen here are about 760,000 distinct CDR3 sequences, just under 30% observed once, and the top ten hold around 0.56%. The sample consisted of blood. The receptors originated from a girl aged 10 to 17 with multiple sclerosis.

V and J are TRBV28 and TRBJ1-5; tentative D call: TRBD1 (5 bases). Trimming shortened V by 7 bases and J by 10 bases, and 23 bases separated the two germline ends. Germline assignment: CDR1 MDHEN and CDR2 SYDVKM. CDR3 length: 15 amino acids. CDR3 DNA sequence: TGTGCCAGCATCTCCGGGGGATTGGGAATCAGCCCCCAGCATTTT. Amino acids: CASISGGLGISPQHF.

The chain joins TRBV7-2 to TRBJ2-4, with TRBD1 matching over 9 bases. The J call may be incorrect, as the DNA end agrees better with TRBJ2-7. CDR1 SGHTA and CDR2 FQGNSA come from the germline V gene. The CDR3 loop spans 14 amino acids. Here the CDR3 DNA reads TGTGCCAGCAGCAAGACAGGGGGGGGGTACGAGCAGTACTTC. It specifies CASSKTGGGYEQYF.

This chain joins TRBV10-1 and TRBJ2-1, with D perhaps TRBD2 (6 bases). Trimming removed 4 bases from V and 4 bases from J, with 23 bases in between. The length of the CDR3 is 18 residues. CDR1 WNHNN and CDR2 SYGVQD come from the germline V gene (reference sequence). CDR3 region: CASSANPPSAHAYNEQFF. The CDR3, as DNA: TGCGCCAGCAGTGCTAACCCACCTAGCGCCCATGCGTACAATGAGCAGTTCTTC.

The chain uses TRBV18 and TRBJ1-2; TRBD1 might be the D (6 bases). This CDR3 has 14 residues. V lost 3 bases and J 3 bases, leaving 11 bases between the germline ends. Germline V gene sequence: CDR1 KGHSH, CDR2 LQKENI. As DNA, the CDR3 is TGTGCCAGCTCACCGGGACAAGTACACTATGGCTACACCTTC. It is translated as CASSPGQVHYGYTF.

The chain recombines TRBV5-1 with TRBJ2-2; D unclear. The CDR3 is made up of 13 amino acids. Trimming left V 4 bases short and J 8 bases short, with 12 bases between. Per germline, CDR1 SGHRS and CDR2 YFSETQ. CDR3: CASSPSFGGELFF. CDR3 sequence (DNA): TGCGCCAGCAGCCCCAGCTTTGGGGGGGAGCTGTTTTTT.

The CDR3 sequence is CASSLDEGSHNSPLHF. The DNA for the CDR3 is TGTGCCAGCAGCTTAGATGAAGGGTCCCATAATTCACCCCTCCACTTT. V usage is TRBV11-2 and J usage is TRBJ1-6, with unresolved D. V lost 0 bases to trimming and J lost 5 bases, with 11 bases between them. This CDR3 has 16 residues. The V gene's germline CDR1 is SGHAT and CDR2 FQNNGV.

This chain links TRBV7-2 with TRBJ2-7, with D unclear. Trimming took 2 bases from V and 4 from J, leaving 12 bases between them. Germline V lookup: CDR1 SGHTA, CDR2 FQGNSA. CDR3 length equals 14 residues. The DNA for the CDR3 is TGTGCCAGCAGCTTATTCCCCTCGGATTACGAGCAGTACTTC. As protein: CASSLFPSDYEQYF.

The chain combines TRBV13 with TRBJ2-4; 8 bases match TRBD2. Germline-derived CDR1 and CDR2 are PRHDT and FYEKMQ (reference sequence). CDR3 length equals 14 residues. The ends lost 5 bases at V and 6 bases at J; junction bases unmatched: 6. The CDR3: CASSPGAGGNIQYF. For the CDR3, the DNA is TGTGCCAGCAGCCCGGGGGCGGGGGGAAACATTCAGTACTTC.

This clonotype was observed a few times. DNA for the CDR3: TGTGCCAGCAGCGCCGGGGAGGGGAGCTCCTACGAGCAGTACTTC. This gives the protein CASSAGEGSSYEQYF. This sequence joins TRBV9 and TRBJ2-7, with 7 bases aligning to TRBD2. V trimming: 3 bases; J trimming: 0 bases; junction bases outside the gene matches: 6. Per germline, CDR1 SGDLS and CDR2 YYNGEE. CDR3 size: 15 residues.

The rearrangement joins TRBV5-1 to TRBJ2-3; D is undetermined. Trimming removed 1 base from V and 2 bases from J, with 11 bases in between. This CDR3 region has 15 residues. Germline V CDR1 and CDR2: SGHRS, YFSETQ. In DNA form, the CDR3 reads TGCGCCAGCAGCTTGAATGAGAGGACCACAGATACGCAGTATTTT. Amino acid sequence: CASSLNERTTDTQYF.

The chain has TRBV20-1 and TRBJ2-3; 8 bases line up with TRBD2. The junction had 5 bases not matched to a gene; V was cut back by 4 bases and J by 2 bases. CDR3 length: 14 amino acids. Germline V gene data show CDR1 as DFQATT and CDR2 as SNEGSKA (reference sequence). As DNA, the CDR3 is TGCAGTGCTATCAAAGCGGGGGTCACAGATACGCAGTATTTT. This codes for CSAIKAGVTDTQYF.

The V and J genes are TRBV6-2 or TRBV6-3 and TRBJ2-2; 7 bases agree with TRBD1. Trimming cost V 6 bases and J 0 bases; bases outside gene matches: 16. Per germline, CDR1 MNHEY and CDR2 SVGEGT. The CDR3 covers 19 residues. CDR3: CASRAGQDRSPTNTGELFF. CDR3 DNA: TGTGCCAGCAGAGCCGGACAGGATCGTAGCCCGACGAACACCGGGGAGCTGTTTTTT.

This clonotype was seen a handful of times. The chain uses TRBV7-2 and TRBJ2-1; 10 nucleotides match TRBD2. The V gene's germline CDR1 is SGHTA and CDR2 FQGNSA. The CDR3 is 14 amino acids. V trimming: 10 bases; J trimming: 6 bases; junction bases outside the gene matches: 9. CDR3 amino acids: CATRTSGGTNEQFF. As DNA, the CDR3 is TGTGCCACCAGGACTAGCGGTGGTACCAATGAGCAGTTCTTC.

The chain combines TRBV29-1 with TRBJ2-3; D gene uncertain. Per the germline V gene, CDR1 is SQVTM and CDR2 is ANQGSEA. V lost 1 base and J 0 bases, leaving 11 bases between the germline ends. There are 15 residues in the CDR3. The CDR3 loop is CSVEGSITSTDTQYF. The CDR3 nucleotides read TGCAGCGTTGAAGGCTCGATCACTAGCACAGATACGCAGTATTTT.

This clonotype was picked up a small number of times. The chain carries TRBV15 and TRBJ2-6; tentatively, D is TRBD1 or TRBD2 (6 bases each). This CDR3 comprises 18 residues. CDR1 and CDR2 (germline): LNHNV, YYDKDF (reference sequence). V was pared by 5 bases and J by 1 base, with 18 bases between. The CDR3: CATSRWGAFESGANVLTF. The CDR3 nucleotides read TGTGCCACCAGCCGCTGGGGGGCCTTTGAATCTGGGGCCAACGTCCTGACTTTC. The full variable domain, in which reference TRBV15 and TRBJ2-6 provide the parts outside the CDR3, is DAMVIQNPRYQVTQFGKPVTLSCSQTLNHNVMYWYQQKSSQAPKLLFHYYDKDFNNEADTPDNFQSRRPNTSFCFLDIRSPGLGDTAMYLCATSRWGAFESGANVLTFGAGSRLTVL.

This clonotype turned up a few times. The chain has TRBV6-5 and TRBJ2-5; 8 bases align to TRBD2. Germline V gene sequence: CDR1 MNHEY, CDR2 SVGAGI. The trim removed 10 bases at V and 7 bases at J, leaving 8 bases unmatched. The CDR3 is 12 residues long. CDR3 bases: TGTGCCACCCACGGGGGGGTAGGGACCCAGTACTTC. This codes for CATHGGVGTQYF.

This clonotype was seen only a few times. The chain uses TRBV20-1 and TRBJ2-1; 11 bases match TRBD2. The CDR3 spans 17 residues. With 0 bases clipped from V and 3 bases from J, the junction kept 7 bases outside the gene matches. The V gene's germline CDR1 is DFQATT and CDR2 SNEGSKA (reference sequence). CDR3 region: CSARDQLAGAFYNEQFF. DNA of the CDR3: TGCAGTGCTAGAGATCAACTAGCGGGGGCCTTCTACAATGAGCAGTTCTTC.

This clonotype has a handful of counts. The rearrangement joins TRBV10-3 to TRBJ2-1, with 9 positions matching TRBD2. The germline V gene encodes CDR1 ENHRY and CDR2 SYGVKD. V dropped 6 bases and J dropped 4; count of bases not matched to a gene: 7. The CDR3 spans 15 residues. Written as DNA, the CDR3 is TGTGCCATCAGCACCGGGACTAGCAGATACAATGAGCAGTTCTTC. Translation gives CAISTGTSRYNEQFF.

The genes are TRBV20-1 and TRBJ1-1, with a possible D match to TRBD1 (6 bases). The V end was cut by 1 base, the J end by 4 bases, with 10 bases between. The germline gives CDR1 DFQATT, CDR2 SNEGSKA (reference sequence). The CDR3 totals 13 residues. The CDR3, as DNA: TGCAGTGCTAGAGCTACCAGGGGCACTGAAGCTTTCTTT. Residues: CSARATRGTEAFF.

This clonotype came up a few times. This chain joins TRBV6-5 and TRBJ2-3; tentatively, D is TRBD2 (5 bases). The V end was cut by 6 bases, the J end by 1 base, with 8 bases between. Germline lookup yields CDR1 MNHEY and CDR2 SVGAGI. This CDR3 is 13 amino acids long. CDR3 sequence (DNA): TGTGCCAGCAGAGAGGGCCGCACAGATACGCAGTATTTT. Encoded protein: CASREGRTDTQYF.

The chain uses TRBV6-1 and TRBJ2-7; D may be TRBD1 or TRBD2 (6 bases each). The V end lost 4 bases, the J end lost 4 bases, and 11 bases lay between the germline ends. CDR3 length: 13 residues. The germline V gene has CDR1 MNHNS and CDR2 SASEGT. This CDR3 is CASSGRGQYEQYF. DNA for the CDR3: TGTGCCAGCAGTGGACGGGGGCAGTACGAGCAGTACTTC.

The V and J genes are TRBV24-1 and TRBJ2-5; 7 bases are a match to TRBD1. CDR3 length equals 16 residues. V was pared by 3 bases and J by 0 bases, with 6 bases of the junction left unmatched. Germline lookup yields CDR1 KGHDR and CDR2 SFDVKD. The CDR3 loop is CATSDGTARYQETQYF. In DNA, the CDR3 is TGTGCCACCAGTGATGGGACAGCCCGCTACCAAGAGACCCAGTACTTC.

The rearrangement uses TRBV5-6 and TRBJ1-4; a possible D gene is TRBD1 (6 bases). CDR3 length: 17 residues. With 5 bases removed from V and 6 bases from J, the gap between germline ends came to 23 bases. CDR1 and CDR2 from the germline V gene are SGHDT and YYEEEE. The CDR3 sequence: CASRNRAHYGGDEKLFF. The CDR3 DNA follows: TGTGCCAGCAGGAACCGGGCCCACTATGGGGGCGATGAAAAACTGTTTTTT.

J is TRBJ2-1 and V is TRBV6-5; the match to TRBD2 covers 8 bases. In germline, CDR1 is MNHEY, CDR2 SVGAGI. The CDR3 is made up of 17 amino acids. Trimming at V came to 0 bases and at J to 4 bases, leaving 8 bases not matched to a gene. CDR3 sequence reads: CASSYSVSGVPYNEQFF. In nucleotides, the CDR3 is TGTGCCAGCAGTTACTCGGTTAGCGGGGTCCCATACAATGAGCAGTTCTTC.

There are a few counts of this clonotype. The CDR3 region has the DNA TGTGCCAGCAGTCGCGGACTAGCGGGGCGACTCACAGATACGCAGTATTTT. The encoded protein is CASSRGLAGRLTDTQYF. This rearrangement joins TRBV6-1 to TRBJ2-3; the match to TRBD2 covers 12 bases. V lost 5 bases to trimming and J lost 2 bases; unmatched junction nucleotides: 8. Germline V gives CDR1 MNHNS, CDR2 SASEGT. The CDR3 contains 17 residues.

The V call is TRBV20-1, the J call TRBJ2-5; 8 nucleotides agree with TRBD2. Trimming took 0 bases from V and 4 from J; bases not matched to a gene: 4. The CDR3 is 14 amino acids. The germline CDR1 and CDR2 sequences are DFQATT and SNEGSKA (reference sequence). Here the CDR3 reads CSARDLTSGETQYF. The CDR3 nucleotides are TGCAGTGCTAGAGATCTCACTAGCGGAGAGACCCAGTACTTC.

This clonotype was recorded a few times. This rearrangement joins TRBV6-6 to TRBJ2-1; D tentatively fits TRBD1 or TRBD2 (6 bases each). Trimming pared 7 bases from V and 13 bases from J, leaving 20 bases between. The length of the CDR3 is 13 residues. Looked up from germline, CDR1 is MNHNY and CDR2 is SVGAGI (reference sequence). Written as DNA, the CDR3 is TGTGCCAGCATCTTACAGGAGGGGGAGACCCAGTTCTTC. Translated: CASILQEGETQFF.

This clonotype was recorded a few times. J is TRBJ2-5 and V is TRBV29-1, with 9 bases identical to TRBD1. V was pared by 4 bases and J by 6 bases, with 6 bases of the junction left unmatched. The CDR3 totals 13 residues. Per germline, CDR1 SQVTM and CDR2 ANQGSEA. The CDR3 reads CSVGGQGLKTQYF. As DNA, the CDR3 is TGCAGCGTTGGAGGACAGGGGTTAAAGACCCAGTACTTC.

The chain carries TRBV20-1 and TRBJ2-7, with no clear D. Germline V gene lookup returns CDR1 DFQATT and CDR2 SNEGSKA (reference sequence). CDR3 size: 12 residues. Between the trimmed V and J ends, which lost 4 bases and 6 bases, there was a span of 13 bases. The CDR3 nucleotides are TGCAGTGCTAAGGGTCCCCTTCCCGAGCAGTACTTC. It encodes CSAKGPLPEQYF.